These T cell receptor beta chains were read from a single sample in a study of blood T cell repertoires in COVID-19. Clones were sequenced by immunoSEQ multiplex PCR, and TCRdb holds only the in-frame ones, with some missing. The sample carries about 230,000 clones, about 91% recorded once. The source material was PBMCs or T cells enriched from blood (not recorded which). The source is a woman between 40 and 50 years old with acute COVID-19. Each CDR3 is given without its conserved first and last residue. The order of the fields is J gene, V gene, CDR3 protein.

J gene: TRBJ2-1
V gene: TRBV4-2
CDR3 protein: ASSQELAGVNEQF

J gene: TRBJ1-5
V gene: TRBV10-3
CDR3 protein: ATFAGGPGSNQPQH

J gene: TRBJ1-5
V gene: TRBV7-8
CDR3 protein: ASSRTDRTQPQH

J gene: TRBJ2-1
V gene: TRBV24-1
CDR3 protein: ATSDRRPGSSYNEQF

J gene: TRBJ2-5
V gene: TRBV24-1
CDR3 protein: ATSDRTGGIETQY

J gene: TRBJ2-3
V gene: TRBV12-5
CDR3 protein: ASGGGLTITDTQY

J gene: TRBJ1-1
V gene: TRBV7-2
CDR3 protein: ASSLVDSYTEAF

J gene: TRBJ1-1
V gene: TRBV3-1/TRBV3-2
CDR3 protein: ASSLTGGYTEAF

J gene: TRBJ2-3
V gene: TRBV9
CDR3 protein: ASSVEARGDTQY

J gene: TRBJ2-5
V gene: TRBV10-3
CDR3 protein: AISVVSGGPQGTQY

J gene: TRBJ2-3
V gene: TRBV6-5
CDR3 protein: ASTVPSGTQY

J gene: TRBJ1-5
V gene: TRBV7-9
CDR3 protein: ASSSQGEPQH

J gene: TRBJ1-1
V gene: TRBV29-1
CDR3 protein: SVAVQNTEAF

J gene: TRBJ1-3
V gene: TRBV18
CDR3 protein: ASSPLSVLGNTIY

J gene: TRBJ1-5
V gene: TRBV5-6
CDR3 protein: ASSLRGYQPQH

J gene: TRBJ2-3
V gene: TRBV10-2
CDR3 protein: ASGTSGNTDTQY

J gene: TRBJ2-1
V gene: TRBV7-2
CDR3 protein: ASSQLAGYNEQF

J gene: TRBJ1-6
V gene: TRBV25-1
CDR3 protein: ASSLTGGDSPLH

J gene: TRBJ1-4
V gene: TRBV3-1/TRBV3-2
CDR3 protein: ASSQDCTEKLF

J gene: TRBJ1-6
V gene: TRBV18
CDR3 protein: ASSLGTADNSPLH